One TCR beta chain is described in this entry. Its antigen is still unknown. This specimen belongs to a study of T cell responses to AZD1222 COVID-19 vaccine. The overall study: Pooled in the analysis were second doses at about 4 or about 12 weeks. General study findings and limits: Females outnumbered males among donors, who were mostly white British; clonal diversity was possibly underestimated. Nearly half of spike-specific TCRs reportedly go after variant regions that carry no mutations.

The CDR3 loop spans 13 amino acids. CDR1 is SGHDN and CDR2 is FVKESK in the germline V gene. Trimming took 6 bases from V and 0 from J, leaving 9 bases between them. Produced via immunoSEQ multiplex PCR; TCRdb's table is partial and in-frame only. The data contain about 150,000 clones, around 93% of them singletons. The sequence was obtained from an adult in good health. The chain joins TRBV14 to TRBJ2-7; D is uncertain. Material: peripheral blood, obtained on day 0 of AZD1222 vaccination. DNA of the CDR3: TGTGCCAGCAGGCCTCGGACCTCCTACGAGCAGTACTTC. Its protein is CASRPRTSYEQYF. Together with reference TRBV14 and TRBJ2-7, the CDR3 gives the full variable domain: EAGVTQFPSHSVIEKGQTVTLRCDPISGHDNLYWYRRVMGKEIKFLLHFVKESKQDESGMPNNRFLAERTGGTYSTLKVQPAELEDSGVYFCASRPRTSYEQYFGPGTRLTVT.